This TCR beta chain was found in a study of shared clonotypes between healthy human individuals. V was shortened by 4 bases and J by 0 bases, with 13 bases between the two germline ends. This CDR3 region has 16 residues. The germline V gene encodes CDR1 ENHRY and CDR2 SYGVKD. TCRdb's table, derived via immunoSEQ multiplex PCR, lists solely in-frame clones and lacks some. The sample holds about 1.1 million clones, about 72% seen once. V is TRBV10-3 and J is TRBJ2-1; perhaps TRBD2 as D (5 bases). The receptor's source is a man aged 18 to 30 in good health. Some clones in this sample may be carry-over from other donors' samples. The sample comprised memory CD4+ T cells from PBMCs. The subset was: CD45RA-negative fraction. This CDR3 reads CAISVRRTNSYNEQFF. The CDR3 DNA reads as TGTGCCATCAGTGTGCGGAGGACGAACTCCTACAATGAGCAGTTCTTC.